The next 16 T cell receptor beta chains were all read from a single sample in a study of blood T cell repertoires in COVID-19. Method: immunoSEQ multiplex PCR; TCRdb's copy keeps in-frame clones and lacks some. The sample lists roughly 200,000 clones; more than 70% were seen once. The sequencing input was peripheral blood. The origin of the receptors is a man aged 18 to 29 with active or convalescent COVID-19.

V gene TRBV7-2 combines with J gene TRBJ2-1; D perhaps matches TRBD1 (5 bases). Germline loops: CDR1 SGHTA, CDR2 FQGNSA. Trimming removed 5 bases from V and 7 bases from J, with 15 bases in between. This CDR3 region has 14 residues. CDR3 bases: TGTGCCAGCAGCCCCCCAGGGAACCCTAATGAGCAGTTCTTC. Residues: CASSPPGNPNEQFF.

This chain uses TRBV11-2 with TRBJ1-2; a possible D gene is TRBD1 (6 bases). The CDR3 is 15 amino acids. In germline, CDR1 is SGHAT, CDR2 FQNNGV. The V gene lost 4 bases and the J gene lost 1 base, with 13 bases spanning the gap. CDR3 nucleotides: TGTGCCAGCAGCTCATTGTTGACAGGTAACTATGGCTACACCTTC. It codes for CASSSLLTGNYGYTF.

V gene TRBV2 combines with J gene TRBJ1-4; 7 bases are a match to TRBD1. V shed 6 bases, J shed 11 bases, and the junction held 6 bases outside the gene matches. Germline V lookup: CDR1 SNHLY, CDR2 FYNNEI. The CDR3 spans 12 residues. This CDR3 is CASSHRDSKLFF. In DNA, the CDR3 is TGTGCCAGCAGCCACCGGGACAGTAAACTGTTTTTT.

The chain links TRBV30 to TRBJ2-3; TRBD2 matches at 9 bases. The CDR3 sequence is 18 residues long. V shed 2 bases and J 6 bases; nucleotides not matched to a gene: 18. CDR1 and CDR2 (germline): GTSNPN, SVGIG (reference sequence). CDR3 loop: CAWSPYSTMRGGLDTQYF. CDR3 nucleotides: TGTGCCTGGAGTCCATACTCAACTATGCGGGGGGGTTTGGATACGCAGTATTTT.

The table lists this clone with a count of one. The V call is TRBV10-3, the J call TRBJ2-3, with D uncertain. CDR3 size: 15 residues. Trimming took 2 bases from V and 1 from J, leaving 10 bases between them. Germline V gives CDR1 ENHRY, CDR2 SYGVKD. The CDR3 loop is CAISERGGRTDTQYF. The CDR3 DNA sequence: TGTGCCATCAGTGAGCGTGGCGGTCGCACAGATACGCAGTATTTT.

The chain uses TRBV10-3 and TRBJ1-2; maybe TRBD1 (5 bases). The CDR3 length is 15 residues. Germline lookup yields CDR1 ENHRY and CDR2 SYGVKD. V lost 0 bases to trimming and J lost 0 bases, with 8 bases between them. The CDR3 loop reads CAISESDSTNYGYTF. DNA of the CDR3: TGTGCCATCAGTGAGTCCGACAGTACTAACTATGGCTACACCTTC.

This clone was seen more than once but under ten times. Its ends do not fully match the called genes, so a read error is possible. The J gene is TRBJ1-1, the V gene TRBV11-2; the D is unclear. Per the germline V gene, CDR1 is SGHAT and CDR2 is FQNNGV. The CDR3 consists of 12 residues. CDR3 coding DNA: TGTGCCAGCAGCTTAGGTAACAGTGAAGCTTTCTTT. Encoded protein: CASSLGNSEAFF.

The chain uses TRBV9 and TRBJ1-4; 8 nucleotides line up with TRBD1. CDR1 SGDLS and CDR2 YYNGEE come from the germline V gene. J gave up 3 bases and V 4 bases, and 8 bases lay outside the gene matches. This CDR3 region has 16 residues. CDR3 sequence: CASSPTMDRANEKLFF. CDR3 nucleotide sequence: TGTGCCAGCAGCCCCACGATGGACAGGGCTAATGAAAAACTGTTTTTT. Based on the CDR3 plus reference TRBV9 and TRBJ1-4, the full variable domain is DSGVTQTPKHLITATGQRVTLRCSPRSGDLSVYWYQQSLDQGLQFLIQYYNGEERAKGNILERFSAQQFPDLHSELNLSSLELGDSALYFCASSPTMDRANEKLFFGSGTQLSVL.

The chain has TRBV7-3 and TRBJ2-1; 8 nucleotides align to TRBD2. This CDR3 is 17 amino acids long. Looked up from germline, CDR1 is SGHTA and CDR2 is FQGTGA. With 6 bases clipped from V and 0 bases from J, the junction kept 10 bases outside the gene matches. This chain's CDR3 is CASSPLAGPSSYNEQFF. The CDR3 DNA follows: TGTGCCAGCAGTCCCTTAGCGGGACCGAGCTCCTACAATGAGCAGTTCTTC.

V gene TRBV30 combines with J gene TRBJ2-5, with 13 positions matching TRBD2. Germline V gene sequence: CDR1 GTSNPN, CDR2 SVGIG (reference sequence). The CDR3 has 18 residues. The ends lost 2 bases at V and 1 base at J; junction bases unmatched: 10. The CDR3 bases are TGTGCCTGGAGTTCGATCAGGACTAGCGGGGGAATCCAAGAGACCCAGTACTTC. This sequence encodes CAWSSIRTSGGIQETQYF. The full variable domain, in which reference TRBV30 and TRBJ2-5 provide the parts outside the CDR3, is SQTIHQWPATLVQPVGSPLSLECTVEGTSNPNLYWYRQAAGRGLQLLFYSVGIGQISSEVPQNLSASRPQDRQFILSSKKLLLSDSGFYLCAWSSIRTSGGIQETQYFGPGTRLLVL.

V usage is TRBV4-1 and J usage is TRBJ1-2; D is undetermined. V gave up 0 bases and J gave up 7 bases, with 15 bases separating them. The CDR3 extends over 15 amino acids. Germline assignment: CDR1 MGHRA and CDR2 YSYEKL. The DNA for the CDR3 is TGCGCCAGCAGCCAAGATGAATTGCCCGGTCCTGGCTACACCTTC. The encoded protein is CASSQDELPGPGYTF.

This clone was seen once. Here the CDR3 DNA reads TGTGCCAGCAGCTCACAGGGACAGGGTGGCTACGAGCAGTACTTC. Residues: CASSSQGQGGYEQYF. V gene TRBV7-6 combines with J gene TRBJ2-7; 9 positions match TRBD1. The CDR3 is made up of 15 amino acids. Trimming removed 4 bases from V and 3 bases from J; junction bases left unmatched: 7. Looked up from germline, CDR1 is SGHVS and CDR2 is FNYEAQ.

V is TRBV3-1 (or the pseudogene TRBV3-2) and J is TRBJ2-7; 9 bases are a match to TRBD2. The CDR3 is 15 amino acids. With V trimmed by 4 bases and J by 3 bases, 7 bases remained unmatched. Germline CDR1 and CDR2: LGHDT and YNNKEL (reference sequence). The CDR3 region has the DNA TGTGCCAGCAGCCCCTTTGGCGGGGGGGACTACGAGCAGTACTTC. It is translated as CASSPFGGGDYEQYF.

This clone was detected only a few times. The chain has TRBV5-4 and TRBJ2-2; maybe TRBD2 (6 bases). Germline loops: CDR1 SGHNT, CDR2 YYREEE (reference sequence). The CDR3 extends over 14 amino acids. V was cut by 0 bases and J by 6 bases, with 9 bases left in between. Written as DNA, the CDR3 is TGTGCCAGCAGCTTGGGGAGGGCCCCCGGGGAGCTGTTTTTT. It translates to CASSLGRAPGELFF.

This clone appeared a single time. The chain joins TRBV19 to TRBJ2-5, with 14 nucleotides matching TRBD2. The V gene's germline CDR1 is LNHDA and CDR2 SQIVND (reference sequence). This CDR3 has 16 amino acids. Trimming removed 5 bases from V and 1 base from J; junction bases left unmatched: 3. CDR3 sequence (DNA): TGTGCCAGTAGTTCGACTAGCGGGAGGGTCCAAGAGACCCAGTACTTC. Translated: CASSSTSGRVQETQYF.

This clone was picked up one time. The CDR3 DNA sequence: TGTGCCACCCTGGGGGCACACGAGAACACTGAAGCTTTCTTT. It specifies CATLGAHENTEAFF. The chain couples TRBV19 to TRBJ1-1; D may be TRBD1 (6 bases). From germline, CDR1 is LNHDA and CDR2 SQIVND (reference sequence). The V end was cut by 10 bases, the J end by 1 base, with 16 bases between. The CDR3 runs 14 residues.